The subject of this entry is one TCR beta chain. One junction end does not reproduce the germline sequence, and a read error may be involved. This entry comes from a study of Ad26.COV2.S vaccination and SARS-CoV-2 variants. The treatment was: approximately 18 received Ad26.COV2.S at low or high dose, single or two shots; about 5 received placebo; per-sample allocation not given. Sampling was performed 63 days after the first vaccine or placebo injection. Profiling relied on immunoSEQ multiplex PCR, and the TCRdb table lists in-frame clones only, not all of them. The table includes 300,000 to 400,000 clones, around 86% detected once. The CDR3 extends over 15 amino acids. Germline V gene data show CDR1 as MNHNS and CDR2 as SASEGT.

The TCR comes from a person between 18 and 65 years old who received the Ad26.COV2.S COVID-19 vaccine or a placebo. The sequenced sample was peripheral blood, obtained in a trial of Ad26.COV2.S vaccine versus placebo. The J gene is TRBJ1-5, the V gene TRBV6-1, with TRBD1 as a possible D gene (5 bases). As DNA, the CDR3 is TGTGCCAGTAGTGAAAACCTAGGGGCCCATCAGCCCCAGCATTTT. This sequence encodes CASSENLGAHQPQHF.